Sequencing of this T cell receptor beta chain was carried out in a study of blood T cell repertoires in COVID-19. Overall study: Whether acute or convalescent, the COVID-19 samples came from the United States, Italy and Spain.

Source study methods: Estimation of nucleated cell counts relied on the amplification of reference gene primers. Some clones are missing from TCRdb's copy, which holds only in-frame ones; the method was immunoSEQ multiplex PCR. The V and J calls and the clone size are those of that table, but D and trimming were determined from the DNA. The sample lists about 74,000 clones, 70% to 90% occurring once. CDR1 is SGHNT and CDR2 is YENEEA in the germline V gene. The CDR3 is 18 amino acids. With V trimmed by 5 bases and J by 1 base, 10 bases remained unmatched. This clonotype was sampled from an older man with active or convalescent COVID-19. The sample taken for sequencing was peripheral blood. The V gene is TRBV11-3, the J gene TRBJ2-1; 11 bases are shared with TRBD2. The CDR3, as DNA: TGTGCCAGCAGCCCAGGGACTAGCGGAAGGAAGTCCTACAATGAGCAGTTCTTC. Its translation is CASSPGTSGRKSYNEQFF.